This is a list of T cell receptor beta chains from one sample in a study of T cell repertoires in cytomegalovirus infection. TCRdb independently ran MiXCR on the reads; one entry per CDR3 protein. The table shows more than 500,000 distinct CDR3 sequences, with more than 15% occurring only once. The sequenced sample was CD8+ T cells from PBMCs. These receptors were collected from a human donor in good health (CMV status not recorded). Some clones in this sample may be carry-over from other donors' samples. CDR3s include the opening cysteine and the closing phenylalanine or tryptophan. Some rows mark clone size as missing; the rest say once, few, many or name a class of expanded clone.

clone_size	j_call	cdr3_length	v_call	cdr3_aa
-	TRBJ1-3	16	TRBV19	CASSVLRDRLGNTIYF
-	TRBJ1-1	15	TRBV4-1	CASSQRGKRNTEAFF
many	TRBJ1-6	15	TRBV10-3	CAISEMTGDNSPLHF
-	TRBJ2-3	16	TRBV15	CATSREGGTGADTQYF
-	TRBJ2-1	15	TRBV4-2	CASSQERGGYNEQFF
few	TRBJ1-4	13	TRBV27	CASSRLQGEKLFF
many	TRBJ2-1	17	TRBV7-9	CASSLTPGLVTYNEQFF
-	TRBJ1-4	17	TRBV10-2	CARSESGPGAQGEKLFF
many	TRBJ2-3	15	TRBV11-2	CASSLEYSYTDTQYF
few	TRBJ2-7	14	TRBV27	CASSLVGGPNEQYF
few	TRBJ1-2	15	TRBV5-1	CASSLWDSPNYGYTF
many	TRBJ2-5	13	TRBV12-3/TRBV12-4	CASRKGGGETQYF
-	TRBJ1-2	15	TRBV19	CASRTTPGQSYGYTF
few	TRBJ1-4	14	TRBV9	CASSGIHGNGKLFF
few	TRBJ2-1	14	TRBV12-3/TRBV12-4	CASSERLAGTGQFF
many	TRBJ1-6	15	TRBV28	CASSLVRVRGSPLHF
few	TRBJ1-1	11	TRBV30	CAWSSGLEAFF
once	TRBJ2-7	14	TRBV9	CASSVAQGAYEQYF
many	TRBJ1-1	12	TRBV7-9	CASSIPGRGAFF
many	TRBJ1-4	15	TRBV7-2	CASSPPGGTNEKLFF
many	TRBJ1-6	13	TRBV7-2	CASSLDGVSPLHF
-	TRBJ2-1	14	TRBV11-1	CASNPWASGNEQFF
many	TRBJ1-2	13	TRBV7-9	CASSITGTYGYTF
-	TRBJ2-3	14	TRBV20-1	CSATGGRGTDTQYF
many	TRBJ1-1	18	TRBV7-9	CASSPSAHRAIRFTEAFF
many	TRBJ1-1	14	TRBV11-1	CASSSHRGDTEAFF
few	TRBJ1-1	15	TRBV4-1	CASSPGQGMPPEAFF
few	TRBJ1-2	14	TRBV27	CASSFRGSNYGYTF
few	TRBJ2-7	14	TRBV20-1	CSARVRDGSYEQYF
-	TRBJ2-3	16	TRBV27	CASCKGQKTLTDTQYF
many	TRBJ1-1	14	TRBV10-3	CAISATDRDHVAFF
-	TRBJ1-2	16	TRBV12-3/TRBV12-4	CASSFSGAGGRYGYTF
few	TRBJ2-7	14	TRBV29-1	CSVFSSGISYEQYF
many	TRBJ1-1	12	TRBV11-2	CASSSPVSEAFF
few	TRBJ1-1	14	TRBV14	CASSQDSLNTEAFF